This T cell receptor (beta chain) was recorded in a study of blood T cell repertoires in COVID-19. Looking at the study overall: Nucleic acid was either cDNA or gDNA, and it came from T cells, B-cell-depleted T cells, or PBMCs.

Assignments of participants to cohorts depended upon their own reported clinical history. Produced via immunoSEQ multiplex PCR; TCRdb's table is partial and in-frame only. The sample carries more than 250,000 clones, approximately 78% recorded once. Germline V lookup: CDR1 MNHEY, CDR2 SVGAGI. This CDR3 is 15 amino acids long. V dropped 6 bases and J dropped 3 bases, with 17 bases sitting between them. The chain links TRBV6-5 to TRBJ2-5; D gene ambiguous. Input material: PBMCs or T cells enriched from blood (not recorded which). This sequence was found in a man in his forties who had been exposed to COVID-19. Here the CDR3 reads CASRVWRGKEETQYF. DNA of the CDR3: TGTGCCAGCAGGGTGTGGAGAGGCAAAGAAGAGACCCAGTACTTC.